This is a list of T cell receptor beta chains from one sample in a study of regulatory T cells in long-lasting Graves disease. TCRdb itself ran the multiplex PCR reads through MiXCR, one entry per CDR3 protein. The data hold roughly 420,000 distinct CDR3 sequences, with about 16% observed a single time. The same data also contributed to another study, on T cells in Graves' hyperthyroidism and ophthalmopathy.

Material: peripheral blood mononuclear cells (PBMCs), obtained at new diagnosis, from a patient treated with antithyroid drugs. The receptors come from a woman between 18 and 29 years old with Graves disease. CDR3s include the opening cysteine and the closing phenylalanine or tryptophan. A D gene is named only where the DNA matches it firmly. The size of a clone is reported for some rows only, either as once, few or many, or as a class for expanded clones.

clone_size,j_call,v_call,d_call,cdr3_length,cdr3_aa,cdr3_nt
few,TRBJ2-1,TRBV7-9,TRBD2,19,CASSLAFGTSGISYNEQFF,TGTGCCAGCAGCTTAGCGTTCGGGACTAGCGGGATCTCCTACAATGAGCAGTTCTTC
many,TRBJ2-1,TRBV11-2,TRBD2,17,CASSLETSGRAFYEQFF,TGTGCCAGCAGCTTAGAAACTAGCGGGAGGGCCTTCTATGAGCAGTTCTTC
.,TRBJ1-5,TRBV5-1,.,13,CASSLVRGQPQHF,TGCGCCAGCAGCTTGGTTCGGGGTCAGCCCCAGCATTTT
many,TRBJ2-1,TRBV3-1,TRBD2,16,CASSPQAGTTYNEQFF,TGTGCCAGCAGCCCACAAGCGGGGACGACCTACAATGAGCAGTTCTTC
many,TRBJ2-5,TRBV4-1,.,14,CASSQGMAQETQYF,TGCGCCAGCAGCCAAGGCATGGCCCAAGAGACCCAGTACTTC
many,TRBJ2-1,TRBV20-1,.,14,CSAKPWQLYNEQFF,TGCAGTGCTAAGCCATGGCAGCTCTACAATGAGCAGTTCTTC
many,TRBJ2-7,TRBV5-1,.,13,CASRTGWSYEQYF,TGCGCCAGCAGGACGGGATGGTCCTACGAGCAGTACTTC
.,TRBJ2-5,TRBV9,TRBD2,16,CVSSVGVAGDQETQYF,TGTGTCAGCAGCGTAGGAGTAGCGGGAGATCAAGAGACCCAGTACTTC
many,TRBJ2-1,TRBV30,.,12,CAWSVLGYEQFF,TGTGCCTGGAGTGTACTCGGTTATGAGCAGTTCTTC
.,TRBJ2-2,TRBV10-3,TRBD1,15,CASTGQGAGPGELFF,TGTGCCAGTACCGGACAGGGGGCTGGTCCCGGGGAGCTGTTTTTT
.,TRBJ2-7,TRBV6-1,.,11,CASNRGGEQYF,TGTGCCAGCAACCGAGGTGGCGAGCAGTACTTC
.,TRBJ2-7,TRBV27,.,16,CASSSRVGVHYYEQYF,TGTGCCAGCAGTTCCCGCGTGGGGGTCCACTACTACGAGCAGTACTTC
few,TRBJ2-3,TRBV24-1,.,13,CATGRTNTDTQYF,TGTGCCACCGGCCGGACAAACACAGATACGCAGTATTTT
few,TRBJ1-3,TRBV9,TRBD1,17,CASSVGTDRGGGNTIYF,TGTGCCAGCAGCGTAGGTACAGACAGGGGTGGTGGAAACACCATATATTTT
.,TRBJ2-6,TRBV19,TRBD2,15,CASSMGGSGANVLTF,TGTGCCAGTAGTATGGGGGGGTCTGGGGCCAACGTCCTGACTTTC
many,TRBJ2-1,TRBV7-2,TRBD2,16,CASSLGASGTYNEQFF,TGTGCCAGCAGCTTAGGGGCTAGCGGGACCTACAATGAGCAGTTCTTC
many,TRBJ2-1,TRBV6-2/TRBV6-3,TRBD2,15,CAATVGTSDYNEQFF,TGTGCCGCTACAGTCGGGACTAGCGACTACAATGAGCAGTTCTTC
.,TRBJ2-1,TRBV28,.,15,CASSPGLAVPNEQFF,TGTGCCAGCAGCCCCGGACTGGCGGTCCCCAATGAGCAGTTCTTC
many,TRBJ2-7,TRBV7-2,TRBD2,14,CASSGGSSGYEQYF,TGTGCCAGCAGCGGGGGGTCTAGCGGGTACGAGCAGTACTTC
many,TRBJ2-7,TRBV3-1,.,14,CASSQGPFSYEQYF,TGTGCCAGCAGCCAAGGACCGTTCTCCTACGAGCAGTACTTC
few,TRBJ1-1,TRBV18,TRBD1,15,CASSQGQGAYTEAFF,TGTGCCAGCTCGCAGGGACAGGGGGCCTACACTGAAGCTTTCTTT
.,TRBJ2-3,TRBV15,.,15,CATSRVSGSTDTQYF,TGTGCCACCAGCAGAGTATCCGGGAGCACAGATACGCAGTATTTT
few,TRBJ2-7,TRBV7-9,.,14,CASSFRDLSYEQYF,TGTGCCAGCAGCTTCCGGGACCTATCCTACGAGCAGTACTTC
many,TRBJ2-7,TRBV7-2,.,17,CASSVTLDSTSSYEQYF,TGTGCCAGCAGCGTTACTTTGGACTCGACGAGCTCCTACGAGCAGTACTTC
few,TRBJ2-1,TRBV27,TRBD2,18,CASSLFNLRLAGVNEQFF,TGTGCCAGCAGTTTATTTAATCTGAGACTAGCGGGAGTTAATGAGCAGTTCTTC
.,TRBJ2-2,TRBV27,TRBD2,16,CATRRGLAASTGELFF,TGTGCCACCCGAAGGGGACTAGCGGCAAGCACCGGGGAGCTGTTTTTT
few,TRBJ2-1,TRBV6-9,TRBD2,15,CASSYRGRAGDEQFF,TGTGCCAGCAGTTACCGCGGGAGGGCCGGGGATGAGCAGTTCTTC
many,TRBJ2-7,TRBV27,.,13,CASSSGGLYEQYF,TGTGCCAGCAGTTCCGGAGGGCTCTACGAGCAGTACTTC
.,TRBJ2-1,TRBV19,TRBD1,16,CASSILSGTGGNEQFF,TGTGCCAGTAGTATACTTTCCGGGACAGGGGGAAACGAGCAGTTCTTC
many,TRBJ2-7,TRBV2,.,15,CASNMQTLISSEQYF,TGTGCCAGCAATATGCAGACCCTGATTTCGTCCGAGCAGTACTTC
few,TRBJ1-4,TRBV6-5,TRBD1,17,CASSYSKGALRVEKLFF,TGTGCCAGCAGTTACTCGAAGGGGGCGTTACGGGTTGAAAAACTGTTTTTT
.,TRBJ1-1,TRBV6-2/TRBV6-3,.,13,CASSEVIYTEAFF,TGTGCCAGCAGTGAAGTAATTTACACTGAAGCTTTCTTT
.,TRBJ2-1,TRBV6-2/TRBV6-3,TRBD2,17,CASSYVRGLAGGNEQFF,TGTGCCAGCAGTTATGTCAGGGGACTAGCGGGCGGCAATGAGCAGTTCTTC
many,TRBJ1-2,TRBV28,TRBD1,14,CASSSGTDNYGYTF,TGTGCCAGCAGCTCCGGGACAGACAACTATGGCTACACCTTC
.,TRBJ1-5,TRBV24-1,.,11,CATSNGFAQHF,TGTGCCACCTCGAATGGGTTTGCCCAGCATTTT
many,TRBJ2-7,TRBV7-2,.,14,CASSLVPGPGEQYF,TGTGCCAGCAGCTTAGTCCCGGGTCCCGGGGAGCAGTACTTC
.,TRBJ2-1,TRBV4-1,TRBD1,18,CASSRRRQGPSGGNEQFF,TGCGCCAGCAGCCGCCGAAGACAGGGCCCCTCTGGGGGAAATGAGCAGTTCTTC
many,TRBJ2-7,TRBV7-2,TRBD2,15,CASSLYTSGVYEQYF,TGTGCCAGCAGCCTATATACTAGCGGGGTCTACGAGCAGTACTTC
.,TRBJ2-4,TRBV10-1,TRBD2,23,CASSELEGRAKALAELAKNIQYF,TGCGCCAGCAGTGAATTGGAAGGCAGGGCAAAGGCACTAGCGGAGCTAGCCAAAAACATTCAGTACTTC
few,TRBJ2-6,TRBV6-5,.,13,CASSYVGANVLTF,TGTGCCAGCAGTTACGTTGGGGCCAACGTCCTGACTTTC
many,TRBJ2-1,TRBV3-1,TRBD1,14,CASSQSHRGSEQFF,TGTGCCAGCAGCCAATCACACAGGGGCAGTGAGCAGTTCTTC
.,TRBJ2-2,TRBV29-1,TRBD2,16,CSVRTSGRLWTGELFF,TGCAGCGTTAGGACTAGCGGGAGATTATGGACCGGGGAGCTGTTTTTT
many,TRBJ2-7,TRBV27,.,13,CASSWGSLYEQYF,TGTGCCAGCAGTTGGGGCAGCCTCTACGAGCAGTACTTC
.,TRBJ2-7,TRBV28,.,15,CASSGRVANPYEQYF,TGTGCCAGCAGTGGCAGGGTTGCCAATCCCTACGAGCAGTACTTC